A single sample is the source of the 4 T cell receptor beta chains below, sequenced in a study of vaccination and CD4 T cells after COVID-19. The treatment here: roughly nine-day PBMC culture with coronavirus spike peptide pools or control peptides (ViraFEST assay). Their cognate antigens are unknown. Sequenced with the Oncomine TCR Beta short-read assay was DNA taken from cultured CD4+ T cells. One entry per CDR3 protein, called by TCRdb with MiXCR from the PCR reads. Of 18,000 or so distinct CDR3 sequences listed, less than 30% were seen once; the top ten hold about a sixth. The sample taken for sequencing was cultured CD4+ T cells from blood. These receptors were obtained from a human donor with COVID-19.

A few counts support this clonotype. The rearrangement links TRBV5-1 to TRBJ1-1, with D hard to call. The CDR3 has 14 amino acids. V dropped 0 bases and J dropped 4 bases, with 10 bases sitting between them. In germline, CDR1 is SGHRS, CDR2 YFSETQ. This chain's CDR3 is CASSLGGVGTEAFF. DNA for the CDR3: TGCGCCAGCAGCTTGGGAGGAGTCGGCACTGAAGCTTTCTTT. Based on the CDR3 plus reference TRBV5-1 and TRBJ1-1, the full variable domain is KAGVTQTPRYLIKTRGQQVTLSCSPISGHRSVSWYQQTPGQGLQFLFEYFSETQRNKGNFPGRFSGRQFSNSRSEMNVSTLELGDSALYLCASSLGGVGTEAFFGQGTRLTVV.

In DNA, the CDR3 is TGTGCCACCAGCAGAGATCGTACAGCTATCGAGCAGTACTTC. It specifies CATSRDRTAIEQYF. This chain links TRBV15 with TRBJ2-7; D not certain. The V gene's germline CDR1 is LNHNV and CDR2 YYDKDF (reference sequence). This CDR3 has 14 amino acids. V was pared by 0 bases and J by 6 bases, with 12 bases between.

CDR3 in DNA: TGTGCCAGCAGCTTAGCGCCAGGGGGAAACACCGGGGAGCTGTTTTTT. As protein: CASSLAPGGNTGELFF. This chain uses TRBV7-2 with TRBJ2-2, with 7 bases fitting TRBD1. V gave up 0 bases and J gave up 2 bases; unmatched junction bases: 3. The germline V gene has CDR1 SGHTA and CDR2 FQGNSA. This CDR3 comprises 16 residues.

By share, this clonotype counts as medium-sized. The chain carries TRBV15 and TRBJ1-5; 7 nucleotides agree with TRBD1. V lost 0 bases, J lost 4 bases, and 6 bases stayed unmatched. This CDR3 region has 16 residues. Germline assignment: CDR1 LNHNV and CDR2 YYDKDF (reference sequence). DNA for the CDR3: TGTGCCACCAGCAGAGATGGAACAGGGGTAAATCAGCCCCAGCATTTT. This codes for CATSRDGTGVNQPQHF. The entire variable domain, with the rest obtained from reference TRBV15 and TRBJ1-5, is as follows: DAMVIQNPRYQVTQFGKPVTLSCSQTLNHNVMYWYQQKSSQAPKLLFHYYDKDFNNEADTPDNFQSRRPNTSFCFLDIRSPGLGDTAMYLCATSRDGTGVNQPQHFGDGTRLSIL.